This entry is about one TCR beta chain. Its specificity is not known. Rearranged V-D-J TRB sequences were amplified with a mixed TRB-A/B primer pool. A single record per CDR3 protein comes from TCRdb applying MiXCR to the multiplex PCR reads. The sample comprises 2,000 to 3,000 distinct CDR3 sequences, 22% of which are singletons, and 7.5% to 9% rests with the top ten. The data stem from a study of T cell repertoires in aging, cancer and after chemotherapy. V lost 4 bases and J 8 bases, leaving 17 bases between the germline ends. The CDR3 loop spans 14 amino acids. CDR1 and CDR2 from the germline V gene are ENHRY and SYGVKD. Peripheral blood genomic DNA, not sorted cells or RNA, was the template. Overall study findings and caveats: Age-matched healthy donors had significantly more diverse, less clonal blood TCR repertoires than untreated cancer patients. Across the chemotherapy interval, each cancer cohort showed higher median generation probability, suggesting thymic rebound.

This receptor was identified in a human donor with a blood cancer. Sample: blood. The J gene is TRBJ1-1, the V gene TRBV10-3; TRBD1 is a possible D gene (6 bases). In DNA, the CDR3 is TGTGCCATCAGTGGGGAGACAGGTAGCGGCGAAGCTTTCTTT. Protein sequence: CAISGETGSGEAFF.